Included here is one T cell receptor (beta chain) sequence, with context. This clone was recorded many times. This receptor's antigen is unknown. The record has no base qualities; no much larger clone is one base away. Libraries were built with PCR. The instrument was an Illumina HiSeq 4000. High-throughput sequencing was used to profile the CDR3 region of the TCR beta-chain in every patient. Concerning the study's data processing: A classifier to discriminate distant-metastatic papillary thyroid cancer patients was built from CDR3 differences across clinicopathological groups. The Shannon index was used to measure repertoire diversity, and the Morisita-Horn index was used to measure how similar tumor and blood repertoires were. TCRdb reprocessed the public reads (quality trimming at Q25 with fastp, clone calling with MiXCR) and kept in-frame beta chains. V and J calls and clone size were set by TCRdb, not the authors. The sample includes tens of thousands of clones, with roughly 13% observed a single time. The ten largest account for about 10% of the sample.

Before undergoing thyroid surgery, none of the patients had been given any kind of treatment. Patient clinical samples collected from the early 2010s to the late 2010s were retrospectively analysed using T-cell receptor beta sequencing. This sample was taken from a study of metastatic and nonmetastatic thyroid tumors (dated by TCRdb to the early 2020s). With respect to the entire study: For patients with malignant and with benign thyroid disease, the researchers compared repertoires between peripheral blood samples and tumor or nodule tissue samples. Summary of the overall study and its limitations: In both blood and tumor samples, malignant tumors were reported to have significantly higher TCR beta diversity than benign nodules.

Via the germline V gene, CDR1 is MDHEN and CDR2 SYDVKM. V and J lose 10 bases and 1 base, and a span of 8 bases separates them. The CDR3 contains 11 residues, cysteine and phenylalanine counted. Only the CDR3 DNA stays, 33 bases, in frame from base 1. Source material: blood. The sequence was obtained from a female donor with papillary thyroid cancer or a benign thyroid nodule (not recorded which). Some clones in this sample may be carry-over from other donors' samples. The rearranged chain carries TRBV28 and TRBJ2-7; the D region possibly corresponds to TRBD2 (5 bases align). The CDR3 amino acid sequence is: CATTGSYEQYF. At the DNA level, the sequence is TGTGCCACAACGGGATCCTACGAGCAGTACTTC.